This T cell receptor beta chain emerged from a study of prognosis after radiotherapy for stage I lung cancer. CDR3 of TCR beta was amplified from genomic DNA via a two-round multiplex PCR. With primers specific to each TRBV and TRBJ gene, the first-round PCR was performed. A single record per CDR3 protein comes from TCRdb applying MiXCR to the multiplex PCR reads. The data hold about 11,000 distinct CDR3 sequences, with roughly 50% observed a single time. Germline lookup yields CDR1 MNHEY and CDR2 SMNVEV (reference sequence). This CDR3 has 13 amino acids. V was shortened by 3 bases and J by 8 bases, with 12 bases between the two germline ends. This clonotype appeared once.

The origin of this receptor is a donor over 45 with non-small cell lung cancer. The gene calls are TRBV27 and TRBJ2-3; no reliable D call. Sequencing used PBMCs, obtained before or after stereotactic body radiation therapy (not recorded which). CDR3 protein: CASSFGTWCTQYF. CDR3 in DNA: TGTGCCAGCAGTTTCGGAACCTGGTGTACGCAGTATTTT.